Here is one T cell receptor beta chain with its context. Its antigen is not identified. The data belong to a study of T cells in Graves' hyperthyroidism and ophthalmopathy. Researchers took RNA transcripts and amplified the TCR beta CDR3 regions from them. An initial round of RT-PCR targeting the TCR CDR3 relied on the HTBI primer set. TCRdb used MiXCR to reprocess the multiplex PCR reads, holding one entry per CDR3 protein. The table includes roughly 380,000 distinct CDR3 sequences, 15% to 20% detected once. The study enrolled patients aged 18 to 65 with newly diagnosed hyperthyroidism of under 2 months' duration. Study-wide findings and caveats: Ophthalmopathy could be told apart from stable hyperthyroidism with a 13 V-J model. The blood repertoire included most of the expanded thyroid clonotypes above 0.001.

There are 15 residues in the CDR3. Deletions cut 1 base from V and 4 bases from J, with 13 bases between. From germline, CDR1 is SGHVS and CDR2 FQNEAQ. The chain links TRBV7-8 to TRBJ1-2; D unresolved. The TCR was taken from a woman under 30 with Graves' hyperthyroidism. The sample comprised blood. The CDR3 is CASSLERVLSYGYTF. Here the CDR3 DNA reads TGTGCCAGCAGCTTAGAAAGGGTTTTGAGCTATGGCTACACCTTC.